This entry is about one T cell receptor beta chain. Its antigen is as yet unknown. These data come from a study of T cell responses to AZD1222 COVID-19 vaccine. Study results and limitations: Among the donors, most were white British and more were female, and clonal diversity was possibly underestimated. Repertoire sampling was restricted to post-peak T cell response timepoints. As reported, nearly half of all spike-specific TCRs target variant regions that are unmutated.

This CDR3 is 13 amino acids long. Germline V gene sequence: CDR1 ENHRY, CDR2 SYGVKD. Trimming pared 4 bases from V and 1 base from J, leaving 7 bases between. The data were produced by immunoSEQ multiplex PCR, yet TCRdb's version contains in-frame clones alone and is incomplete. The sample lists about 79,000 clones; 90% to 95% were seen once. Sequenced here: peripheral blood, sampled on day 0 of MenACWY control vaccination. V usage is TRBV10-3 and J usage is TRBJ2-5; D ambiguous. This receptor was identified in an adult in good health. The CDR3: CAISATGQETQYF. CDR3 sequence (DNA): TGTGCCATCAGTGCGACTGGCCAAGAGACCCAGTACTTC.